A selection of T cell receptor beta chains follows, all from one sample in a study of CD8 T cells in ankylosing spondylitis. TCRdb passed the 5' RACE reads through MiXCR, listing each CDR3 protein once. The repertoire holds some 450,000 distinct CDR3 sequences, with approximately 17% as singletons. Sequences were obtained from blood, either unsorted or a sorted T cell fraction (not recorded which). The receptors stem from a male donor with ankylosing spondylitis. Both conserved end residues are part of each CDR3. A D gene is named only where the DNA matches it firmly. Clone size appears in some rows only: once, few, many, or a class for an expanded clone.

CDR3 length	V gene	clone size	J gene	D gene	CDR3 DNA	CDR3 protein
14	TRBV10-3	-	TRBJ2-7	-	TGTGCCATCCGGCAGGGTGAACCATCCTACGAGCAGTACTTC	CAIRQGEPSYEQYF
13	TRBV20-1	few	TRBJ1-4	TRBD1	TGCAGTGCTTTGGGACAGGGGCTTGAAAAACTGTTTTTT	CSALGQGLEKLFF
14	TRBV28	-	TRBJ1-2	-	TGTGCCAGCAGCCGAACTCCAGTCTACTATGGCTACACCTTC	CASSRTPVYYGYTF
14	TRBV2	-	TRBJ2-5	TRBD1	TGTGCCAGCGTCTCAGACAGGGCTCATGAGACCCAGTACTTC	CASVSDRAHETQYF
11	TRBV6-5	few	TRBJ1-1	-	TGTGCCAGCAAGAAGAACACTGAAGCTTTCTTT	CASKKNTEAFF
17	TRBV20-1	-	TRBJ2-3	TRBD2	TGCAGTGCGCAACTAGCGGGGGGAGCAACTAGCACAGATACGCAGTATTTT	CSAQLAGGATSTDTQYF
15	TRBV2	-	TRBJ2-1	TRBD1	TGTGCCAGCCCCCCCAGGGGGCCTCTTGACAATGAGCAGTTCTTC	CASPPRGPLDNEQFF
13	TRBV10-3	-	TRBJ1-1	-	TGTGCCATCAGCGGGGACACCCCTAAAAAAGCTTTCTTT	CAISGDTPKKAFF
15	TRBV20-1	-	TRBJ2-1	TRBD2	TGCAGTGCTAGAGTTGGGACTAGGGGGGAGAATGAGCAGTTCTTC	CSARVGTRGENEQFF
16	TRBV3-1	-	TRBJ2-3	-	TGTGCCAGCAGCCGGAACATAGCCCCTAGCACAGATACGCAGTATTTT	CASSRNIAPSTDTQYF
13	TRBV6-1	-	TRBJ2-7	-	TGTGCCAGCAGCCCCCGGACCCCGTACGAGCAGTACTTC	CASSPRTPYEQYF
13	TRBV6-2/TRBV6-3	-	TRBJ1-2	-	TGTGCCAGCAGTTACTCCCCGATCTATGGCTACACCTTC	CASSYSPIYGYTF
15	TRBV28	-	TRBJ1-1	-	TGTGCCAGCAGTCCTCGGGGGGGGGCGAGCACTGAAGCTTTCTTT	CASSPRGGASTEAFF
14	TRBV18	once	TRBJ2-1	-	TGTGCCAGCTCACCACAGGGGGGAGGCAATGAGCAGTTCTTC	CASSPQGGGNEQFF
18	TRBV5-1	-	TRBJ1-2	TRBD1	TGCGCCAGCAGCCGATTACCGGGACAGGGACCAAGCAACTATGGCTACACCTTC	CASSRLPGQGPSNYGYTF
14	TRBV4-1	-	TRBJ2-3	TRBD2	TGCGCCAGCAGCCAACTAGCGGCCACAGATACGCAGTATTTT	CASSQLAATDTQYF
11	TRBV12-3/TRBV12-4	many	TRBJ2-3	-	TGTGCCAGCAGTTTAGAGAATACGCAGTATTTT	CASSLENTQYF
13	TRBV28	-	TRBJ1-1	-	TGTGCCAGCACCTGGCAAATTAACACTGAAGCTTTCTTT	CASTWQINTEAFF
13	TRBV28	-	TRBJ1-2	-	TGTGCCACACAGGAGCCCCTAGGCTATGGCTACACCTTC	CATQEPLGYGYTF
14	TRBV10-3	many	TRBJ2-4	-	TGTGCCATCAGTGCCCAGGGCCAGAAAAACATTCAGTACTTC	CAISAQGQKNIQYF
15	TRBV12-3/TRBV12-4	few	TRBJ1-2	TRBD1	TGTGCCAGCAGTTTGTCTCCGGGACAGCACTATGGCTACACCTTC	CASSLSPGQHYGYTF
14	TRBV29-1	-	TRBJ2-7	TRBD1	TGCAGCGTTTCCTACGGACAGGGGGACTACGAGCAGTACTTC	CSVSYGQGDYEQYF
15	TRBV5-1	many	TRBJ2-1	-	TGCGCCAGCAGCTTGGGACTTATCCCCTACAATGAGCAGTTCTTC	CASSLGLIPYNEQFF
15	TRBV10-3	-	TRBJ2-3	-	TGTGCCATCAGTGACGAGGTCCGGGGCACAGATACGCAGTATTTT	CAISDEVRGTDTQYF
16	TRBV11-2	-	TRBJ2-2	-	TGTGCCAGCAGCTTAGAAGGCGGGAAAAAAATCGGGGAGCTGTTTTTT	CASSLEGGKKIGELFF
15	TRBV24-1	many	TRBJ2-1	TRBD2	TGTGCCACCAGTGATTGGGGGAGGGGAGGCAATGAGCAGTTCTTC	CATSDWGRGGNEQFF
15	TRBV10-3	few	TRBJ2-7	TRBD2	TGTGCCATCAGTGCGAGTAGCGGGTCTACCTACGAGCAGTACTTC	CAISASSGSTYEQYF
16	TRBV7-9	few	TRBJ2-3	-	TGTGCCAGCAGCCCATCCGGGACCCCTAGCACAGATACGCAGTATTTT	CASSPSGTPSTDTQYF
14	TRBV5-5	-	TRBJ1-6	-	TGTGCCAGCAGTTCTGACAGGTCCTACTCACCCCTCCACTTT	CASSSDRSYSPLHF
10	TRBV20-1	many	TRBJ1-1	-	TGCAGTGCTACGACAGGTCGTGCTTTCTTT	CSATTGRAFF
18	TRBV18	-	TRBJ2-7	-	TGTGCCAGCTCACCCGGACGTTACAGCCTCCGAGGTACCTACGAGCAGTACTTC	CASSPGRYSLRGTYEQYF
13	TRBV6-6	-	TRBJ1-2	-	TGTGCCAGCAGTTACGCCCCGGTCGGGGGCTACACCTTC	CASSYAPVGGYTF
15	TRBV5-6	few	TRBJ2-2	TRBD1	TGTGCCAGCAGCTTGGGAGACAGGGGGACCGGGGAGCTGTTTTTT	CASSLGDRGTGELFF
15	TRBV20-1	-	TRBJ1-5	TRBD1	TGCAGTGCTAGAGCGGGGACAGGGGGCGAACAGCCCCAGCATTTT	CSARAGTGGEQPQHF
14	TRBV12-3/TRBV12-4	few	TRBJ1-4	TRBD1	TGTGCCAGCAGTTTTGCAGGGGGGGGTGAAAAACTGTTTTTT	CASSFAGGGEKLFF
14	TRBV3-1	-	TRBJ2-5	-	TGTGCCAGCAGCCAAGATAGCAGTTCGGCCTCCCAGTACTTC	CASSQDSSSASQYF
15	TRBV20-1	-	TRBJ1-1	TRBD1	TGCAGTGCTCGTTCCCCGACAGGGTGGAACACTGAAGCTTTCTTT	CSARSPTGWNTEAFF
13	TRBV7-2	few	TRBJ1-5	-	TGTGCCAGCAGCCCCTCTAGGGATCAGCCCCAGCATTTT	CASSPSRDQPQHF
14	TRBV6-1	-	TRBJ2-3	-	TGTGCCAGCACCCTAGTAGGGGTTTCAGATACGCAGTATTTT	CASTLVGVSDTQYF
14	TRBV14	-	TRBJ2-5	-	TGTGCCAGCAGCCAAGTATCGCCCAAAGAGACCCAGTACTTC	CASSQVSPKETQYF
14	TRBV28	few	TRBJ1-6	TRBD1	TGTGCCAGCAGTTGGGACAGTTATAATTCACCCCTCCACTTT	CASSWDSYNSPLHF
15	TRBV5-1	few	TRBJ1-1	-	TGCGCCAGCAGCTTGGGTGCGGGGGGGAACACTGAAGCTTTCTTT	CASSLGAGGNTEAFF
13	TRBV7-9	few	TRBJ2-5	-	TGTGCCAGCAGCTTAGCCGGGTGGGAGACCCAGTACTTC	CASSLAGWETQYF
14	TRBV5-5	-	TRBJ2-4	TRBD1	TGTGCCAGCAGCTTCCAGGGGGCAGGAAACATTCAGTACTTC	CASSFQGAGNIQYF
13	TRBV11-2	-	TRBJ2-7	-	TGTGCCAGCCAAATCCCCGGCTCCTACGAGCAGTACTTC	CASQIPGSYEQYF
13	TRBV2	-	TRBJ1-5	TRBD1	TGTGCCAGCAGTGAAGACAGGACAGGGCCCCAGCATTTT	CASSEDRTGPQHF